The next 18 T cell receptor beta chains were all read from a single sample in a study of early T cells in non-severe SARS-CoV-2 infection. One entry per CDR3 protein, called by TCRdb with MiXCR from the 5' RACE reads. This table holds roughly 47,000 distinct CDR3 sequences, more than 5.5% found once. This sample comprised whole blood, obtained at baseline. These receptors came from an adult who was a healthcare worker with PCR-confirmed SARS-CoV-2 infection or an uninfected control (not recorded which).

CDR3 coding DNA: TGTGCCAGCAGCTCCGGGGGGGCGCGGAATGAGCAGTTCTTC. Translating gives CASSSGGARNEQFF. The chain uses TRBV7-9 and TRBJ2-1, with 8 bases lining up with TRBD2. CDR1 and CDR2 (germline): SEHNR, FQNEAQ (reference sequence). J gave up 7 bases and V 4 bases, and 6 bases lay outside the gene matches. The CDR3 is made up of 14 amino acids.

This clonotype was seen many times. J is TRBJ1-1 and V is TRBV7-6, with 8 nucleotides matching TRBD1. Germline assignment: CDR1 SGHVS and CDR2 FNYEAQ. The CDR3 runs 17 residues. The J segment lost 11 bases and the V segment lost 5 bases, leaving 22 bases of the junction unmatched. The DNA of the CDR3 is TGTGCCAGCAGCACCCGCGGAGACAGGGGAGAGGCTCTGGGTGCTTTCTTT. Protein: CASSTRGDRGEALGAFF.

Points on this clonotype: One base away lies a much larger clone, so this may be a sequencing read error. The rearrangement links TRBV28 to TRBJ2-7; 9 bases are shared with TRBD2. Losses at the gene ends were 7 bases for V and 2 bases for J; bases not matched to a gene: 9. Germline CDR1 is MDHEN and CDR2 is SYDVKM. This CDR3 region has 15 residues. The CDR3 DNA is TGTGCCAGCACCCCATCGGGCGGGGGGGCCTACGAGCAGTACTTC. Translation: CASTPSGGGAYEQYF.

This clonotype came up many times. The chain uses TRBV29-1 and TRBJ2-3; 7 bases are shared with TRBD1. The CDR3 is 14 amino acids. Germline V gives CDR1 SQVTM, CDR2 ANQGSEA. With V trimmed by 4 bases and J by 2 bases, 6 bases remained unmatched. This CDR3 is CSVGLGQVTDTQYF. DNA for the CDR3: TGCAGCGTTGGATTAGGACAGGTCACAGATACGCAGTATTTT.

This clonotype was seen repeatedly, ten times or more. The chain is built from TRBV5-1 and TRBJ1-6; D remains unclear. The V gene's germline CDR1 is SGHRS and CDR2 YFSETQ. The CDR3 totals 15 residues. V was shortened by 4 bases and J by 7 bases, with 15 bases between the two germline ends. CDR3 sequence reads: CASSPIPGGNSPLHF. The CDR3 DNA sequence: TGCGCCAGCAGCCCTATACCGGGAGGCAATTCACCCCTCCACTTT.

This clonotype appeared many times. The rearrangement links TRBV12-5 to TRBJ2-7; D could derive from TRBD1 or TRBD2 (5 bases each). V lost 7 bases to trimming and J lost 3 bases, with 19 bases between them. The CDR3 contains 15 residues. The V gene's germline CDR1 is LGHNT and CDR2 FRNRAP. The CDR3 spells CASDGTPEALYEQYF. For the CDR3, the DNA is TGTGCTAGTGACGGGACCCCCGAGGCCCTCTACGAGCAGTACTTC.

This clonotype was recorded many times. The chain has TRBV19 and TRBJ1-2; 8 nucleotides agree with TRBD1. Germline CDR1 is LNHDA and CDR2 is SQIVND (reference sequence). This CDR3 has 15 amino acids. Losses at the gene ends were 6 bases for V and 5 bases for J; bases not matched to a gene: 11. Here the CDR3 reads CASSETTGEGYGYTF. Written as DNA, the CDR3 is TGTGCCAGTAGCGAAACGACAGGGGAAGGGTATGGCTACACCTTC.

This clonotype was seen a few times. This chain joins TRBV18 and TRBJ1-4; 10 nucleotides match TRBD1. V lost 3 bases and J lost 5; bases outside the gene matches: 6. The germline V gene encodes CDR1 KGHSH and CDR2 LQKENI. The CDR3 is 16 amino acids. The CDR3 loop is CASSPRSGQGNEKLFF. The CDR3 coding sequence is TGTGCCAGCTCACCCCGCTCGGGACAGGGGAATGAAAAACTGTTTTTT. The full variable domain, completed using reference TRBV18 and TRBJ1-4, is NAGVMQNPRHLVRRRGQEARLRCSPMKGHSHVYWYRQLPEEGLKFMVYLQKENIIDESGMPKERFSAEFPKEGPSILRIQQVVRGDSAAYFCASSPRSGQGNEKLFFGSGTQLSVL.

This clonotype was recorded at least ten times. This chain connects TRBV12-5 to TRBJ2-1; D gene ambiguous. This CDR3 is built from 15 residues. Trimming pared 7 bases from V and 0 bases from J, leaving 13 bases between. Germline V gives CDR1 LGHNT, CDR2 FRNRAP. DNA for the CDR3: TGTGCTAGTGCTCGTTACGTGAGCTCCTACAATGAGCAGTTCTTC. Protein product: CASARYVSSYNEQFF. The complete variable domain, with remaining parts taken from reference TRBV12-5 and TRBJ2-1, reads DARVTQTPRHKVTEMGQEVTMRCQPILGHNTVFWYRQTMMQGLELLAYFRNRAPLDDSGMPKDRFSAEMPDATLATLKIQPSEPRDSAVYFCASARYVSSYNEQFFGPGTRLTVL.

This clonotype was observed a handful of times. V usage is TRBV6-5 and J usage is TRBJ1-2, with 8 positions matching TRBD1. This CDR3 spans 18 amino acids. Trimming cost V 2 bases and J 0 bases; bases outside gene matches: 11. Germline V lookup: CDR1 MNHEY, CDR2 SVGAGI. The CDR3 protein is CASSYRSVRGPSNYGYTF. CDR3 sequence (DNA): TGTGCCAGCAGTTACCGATCGGTCAGGGGGCCGTCTAACTATGGCTACACCTTC.

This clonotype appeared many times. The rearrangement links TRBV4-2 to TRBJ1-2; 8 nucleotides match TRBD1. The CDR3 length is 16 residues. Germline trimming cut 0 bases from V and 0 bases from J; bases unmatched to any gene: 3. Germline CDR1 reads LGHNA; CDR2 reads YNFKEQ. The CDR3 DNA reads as TGTGCCAGCAGCCAAGACATACAGGGGGCTAACTATGGCTACACCTTC. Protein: CASSQDIQGANYGYTF.

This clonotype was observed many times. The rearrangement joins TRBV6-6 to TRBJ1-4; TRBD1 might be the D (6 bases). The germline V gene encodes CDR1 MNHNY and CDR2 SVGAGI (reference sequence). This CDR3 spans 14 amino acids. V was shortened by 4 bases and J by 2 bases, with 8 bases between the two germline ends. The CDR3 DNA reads TGTGCCAGCAGTTTTGGACAGACTAATGAAAAACTGTTTTTT. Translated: CASSFGQTNEKLFF.

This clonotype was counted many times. CDR3 loop: CASRSGLDSYNEQFF. The CDR3 region has the DNA TGTGCCAGCAGATCTGGACTAGATTCCTACAATGAGCAGTTCTTC. This chain links TRBV6-2 or TRBV6-3 with TRBJ2-1; 7 bases are a match to TRBD2. Germline V lookup: CDR1 MNHEY, CDR2 SVGEGT. V lost 6 bases, J lost 1 base, and 6 bases stayed unmatched. This CDR3 contains 15 residues.

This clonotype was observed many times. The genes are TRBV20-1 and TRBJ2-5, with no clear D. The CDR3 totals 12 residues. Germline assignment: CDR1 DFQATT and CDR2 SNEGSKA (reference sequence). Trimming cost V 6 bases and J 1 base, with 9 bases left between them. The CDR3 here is CSARALQETQYF. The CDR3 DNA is TGCAGTGCCCGGGCCCTCCAAGAGACCCAGTACTTC.

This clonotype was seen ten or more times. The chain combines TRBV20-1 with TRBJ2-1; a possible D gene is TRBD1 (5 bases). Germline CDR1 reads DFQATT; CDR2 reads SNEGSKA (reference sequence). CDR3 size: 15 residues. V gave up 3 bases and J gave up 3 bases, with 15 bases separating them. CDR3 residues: CSASPWGGDYNEQFF. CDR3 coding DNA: TGCAGTGCTAGTCCTTGGGGCGGCGACTACAATGAGCAGTTCTTC.

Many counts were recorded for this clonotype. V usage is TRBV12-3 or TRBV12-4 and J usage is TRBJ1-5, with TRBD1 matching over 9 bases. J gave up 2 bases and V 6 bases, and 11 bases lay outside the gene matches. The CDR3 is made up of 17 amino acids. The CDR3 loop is CASSRSTGGIGNQPQHF. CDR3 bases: TGTGCCAGCAGCCGCTCGACAGGGGGAATAGGCAATCAGCCCCAGCATTTT.

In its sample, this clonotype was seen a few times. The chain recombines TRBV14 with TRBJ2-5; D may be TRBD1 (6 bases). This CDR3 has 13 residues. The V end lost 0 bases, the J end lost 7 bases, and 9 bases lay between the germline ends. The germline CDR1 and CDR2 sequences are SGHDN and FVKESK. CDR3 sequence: CASSQEGARTQYF. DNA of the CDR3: TGTGCCAGCAGCCAAGAGGGGGCGCGGACCCAGTACTTC.

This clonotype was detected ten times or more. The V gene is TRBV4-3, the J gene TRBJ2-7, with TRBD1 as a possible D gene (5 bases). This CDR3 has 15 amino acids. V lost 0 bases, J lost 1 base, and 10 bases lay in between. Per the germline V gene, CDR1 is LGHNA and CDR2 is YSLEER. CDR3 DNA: TGCGCCAGCAGCCAAGAAGTATACAGGTCCTACGAGCAGTACTTC. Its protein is CASSQEVYRSYEQYF.